This TCR beta chain was recovered during a study of identical twins. The CDR3 has 14 amino acids. V dropped 8 bases and J dropped 6; count of bases not matched to a gene: 6. The cDNA had a unique molecular identifier and a template-switch universal primer site. Using its own MiXCR run on the 5' RACE reads, TCRdb lists one record per CDR3 protein. The repertoire includes hundreds of thousands of distinct CDR3 sequences, 5.5% to 7% of them detected once, and roughly 3.4% sits in the top ten. This clonotype was seen a few times. The sample also formed part of further work on yellow fever vaccine responses in identical twins.

Sequenced sample: memory (CD45RO+) T cells sorted from blood. The receptor was isolated from a woman aged 18-29 years in good health. This chain connects TRBV12-3 or TRBV12-4 to TRBJ2-1; 11 positions match TRBD2. As DNA, the CDR3 is TGTGCCAGCCTGTGGCTAGCGGGAGGCAATGAGCAGTTCTTC. Protein product: CASLWLAGGNEQFF.